This T cell receptor beta chain was identified during a study of blood T cell repertoires in COVID-19. Germline V gives CDR1 SGHNT, CDR2 YYREEE (reference sequence). The junction had 3 bases not matched to a gene; V was cut back by 3 bases and J by 5 bases. CDR3 length: 15 residues. Method: immunoSEQ multiplex PCR; TCRdb's copy keeps in-frame clones and lacks some. The sample contains 150,000 or so clones, about 80% of which appear only once. Two negative PCRs, clearance, or symptom resolution characterized the recovered Cohort 3 donors. The chain employs TRBV5-4 and TRBJ1-6, with TRBD1 matching 9 bases. Sample: PBMCs or T cells enriched from blood (not recorded which). The TCR originated in a man in his fifties who had recovered from COVID-19. The CDR3 region is CASSYTGGNNSPLHF. DNA of the CDR3: TGTGCCAGCAGCTACACAGGGGGCAATAATTCACCCCTCCACTTT. Based on the CDR3 plus reference TRBV5-4 and TRBJ1-6, the full variable domain is ETGVTQSPTHLIKTRGQQVTLRCSSQSGHNTVSWYQQALGQGPQFIFQYYREEENGRGNFPPRFSGLQFPNYSSELNVNALELDDSALYLCASSYTGGNNSPLHFGNGTRLTVT.